One T cell receptor beta chain is described in this entry. The table lists this clonotype with a few counts. Its antigen is currently not known. Base qualities are not provided; no much larger clone lies one nucleotide away. The sample comes from a study of human T cells and chemical hapten exposure (dated by TCRdb to the early 2020s). At the level of the whole study: For sensitization, 2% DPC in acetone was applied to a roughly 2 cm by roughly 2 cm area of upper inner arm skin. Throughout the approximately 26-week study period, patients were also given weekly therapeutic DPC doses on the scalp. Patch testing was done on the upper back using Finn chambers containing 0.01% DPC, and results were scored after 6 days according to International Contact Dermatitis Research Group standards. Most of the patients in the cohort were female, and the cohort covered alopecia areata with under or over 50% scalp involvement, alopecia totalis and alopecia universalis. Libraries were pooled for sequencing, and per-sample TCR yields varied mainly because of small differences in library volumes within the pool. In alopecia patients, the study followed how the peripheral blood TCR repertoire changed in vivo over primary and secondary sensitization to diphenylcyclopropenone (DPC), a hapten. Blood was sampled from patients pre-sensitization (week 0) and at 2, 6 and about 24 weeks after DPC sensitization. Blood for TCR sequencing was provided by twenty-nine alopecia patients at one to four time points (pre-sensitization, 2, 6 and 24 weeks).

V and J lose 11 bases and 5 bases, and a span of 15 bases separates them. CDR1 and CDR2 (SEHNR, FQNEAQ) derive from the germline V gene (reference sequence). Measured from the cysteine to the phenylalanine, the CDR3 is 12 residues long. The only DNA kept is the CDR3, 36 bases in frame from the first base. General conclusions and limits of the study: Expanded TCRs formed significantly more large CDR3 similarity clusters than pre-sensitization or healthy control sets, consistent with antigen-driven responses. Patch test score was positively correlated with the number of PT1 expanded TCRs, with significance at thresholds 8, 16 and 32 but not at 4. The number of TCRs above 1 in 1000 frequency did not change with DPC sensitization; there was no evidence of global repertoire structure alterations. Repeated subsampling changed both the strength of the expansion versus patch-test correlation and the threshold at which the correlation became significant. Because all patients had alopecia, a presumed autoimmune disease, the immune response of the patients might differ from that of healthy individuals.

What this sample's time point label stands for: pre-sensitization, week 0. In light of the paper, this sample's treatment or condition label describes: therapeutic diphenylcyclopropenone sensitization with weekly scalp DPC. Blood at each patch-test visit was drawn before the patch test was applied. Patients were eligible if aged 18 to 70, diagnosed with alopecia and judged suitable for DPC therapy, and pregnant patients were excluded. Total RNA was extracted from unfractionated whole blood that had been collected in Tempus Blood RNA tubes. The library was generated by RACE. The data were produced on a NextSeq 500. During library preparation, unique molecular identifiers were attached to individual cDNA molecules so that TCRs could be counted in a quantitative, reproducible way. From each blood RNA sample, both TCR alpha and TCR beta chains were sequenced. As for how the authors treated the data: Samples had a median of approximately 93,000 TCRs, with a range from roughly 23,224 to 700,000. V, J and CDR3 annotation of the TCR reads was performed with the Decombinator software suite. For PS versus PT1 abundance plots, all samples were subsampled to the same number of TCRs (28,000). Expanded TCRs were defined as absent before sensitization and observed at least eight times at the 2-week time point. The raw public reads went through TCRdb reprocessing: fastp at Q25, MiXCR clone calling, in-frame beta chains kept. Each record represents a unique CDR3 protein, reported with the most common genes and DNA among its rows. These V and J calls derive from TCRdb rather than the authors' analysis. This sample gives approximately 57,000 distinct CDR3 sequences in total; roughly a tenth of them show up just once. Of the sample, nearly 10% falls within the top ten clones.

The TCR sequence derives from a man aged 40-49 years with alopecia areata. Some clones in this sample may be carry-over from other donors' samples. The sequence is built from TRBV7-9 and TRBJ2-5; the D gene is possibly TRBD2, with 6 bases matching. This sample comprised whole blood, obtained in connection with sensitization to the hapten diphenylcyclopropenone (DPC). The DNA sequence reads TGTGCCTGTCCTGACGGGAGTGAGACCCAGTACTTC. Its translation is CACPDGSETQYF.